This T cell receptor beta chain derives from a study of blood T cell repertoires in COVID-19. This clone was picked up one time. Germline V CDR1 and CDR2: SGHNT, YENEEA. V lost 3 bases and J lost 6; bases outside the gene matches: 3. The CDR3 has 14 amino acids. Some clones are missing from TCRdb's copy, which holds only in-frame ones; the method was immunoSEQ multiplex PCR. Seen here are 150,000 to 200,000 clones, roughly 81% observed once, and the top ten hold roughly 12%. The sample comprised peripheral blood. This clonotype originated in a woman of 80 years or more with COVID-19, enrolled during active disease. The chain is built from TRBV11-3 and TRBJ2-1; 9 bases are a match to TRBD2. This chain's CDR3 is CASSFRGGANEQFF. The CDR3 nucleotides are TGTGCCAGCAGCTTCCGCGGGGGGGCCAATGAGCAGTTCTTC.